This TCR beta chain emerged from a study of blood T cells in healthy people across ages. This CDR3 region has 13 residues. Germline V gene sequence: CDR1 SEHNR, CDR2 FQNEAQ (reference sequence). V was pared by 4 bases and J by 4 bases, with 1 base of the junction left unmatched. Samples had at least 7 million PBMCs isolated from them. Using a J-beta primer mix together with a sample-barcoded 5' primer, a second PCR was run for roughly 6 to 11 cycles. MiXCR, run by TCRdb on the 5' RACE reads, gives a single entry per CDR3 protein. The sample lists about 800,000 distinct CDR3 sequences, roughly 25% seen once, with under 4.5% in the top ten. The sample was also linked to a second study, of T cells of mothers and their children. As reported in that work: No clone of persistent microchimeric T cells was detected.

The receptor comes from a boy between 10 and 17 years old in good health. The rearrangement uses TRBV7-9 and TRBJ1-3; 7 bases fit TRBD1. Material for sequencing was blood. The DNA for the CDR3 is TGTGCCAGCAGCTGGGGACAGGGAAACACCATATATTTT. Translation gives CASSWGQGNTIYF.